The 9 T cell receptor beta chains below all came from one sample that was sequenced in a study of post-analysis software for immune sequencing data. Study-level results: The five TRBV segments detected at higher frequency in patients than in controls included TRBV5-6, TRBV5-1 and TRBV20-1.

Their antigens are not known. Built from TCR beta cDNA, the libraries had unique molecular identifiers in them. Each CDR3 protein gets one entry after TCRdb re-called the PCR reads with MiXCR. The profile shows hundreds of thousands of distinct CDR3 sequences, 36% of them singletons. The sequencing input was blood. The origin of the receptors is a girl aged 10 to 17 with multiple sclerosis.

Worth noting for this clonotype: Since the CDR3 does not end with the conserved phenylalanine or tryptophan, this likely comes from a read error. This chain connects TRBV2 to TRBJ1-1; the match to TRBD1 covers 7 bases. Germline V gene sequence: CDR1 SNHLY, CDR2 FYNNEI. The CDR3 consists of 14 residues. V gave up 6 bases and J gave up 0 bases; unmatched junction bases: 4. The CDR3 DNA sequence: TGTGCCAGCAGCACGGGACAGATGAACACTGAAGCTTTCTTG. Translated, it gives CASSTGQMNTEAFL.

To note about this clonotype: This may stem from a read error, because a much larger clone lies one nucleotide away. This chain joins TRBV12-3 or TRBV12-4 and TRBJ2-1, with D hard to call. V lost 6 bases and J lost 9, with 12 bases in between. This CDR3 has 12 amino acids. CDR3: CASSPVVSEQFF. DNA of the CDR3: TGTGCCAGCAGCCCCGTGGTGAGTGAGCAGTTCTTC.

This clonotype was observed many times. This chain links TRBV12-3 or TRBV12-4 with TRBJ2-4; possible D gene TRBD2, 6 bases. V dropped 6 bases and J dropped 7 bases, with 10 bases sitting between them. This CDR3 spans 12 amino acids. In nucleotides, the CDR3 is TGTGCCAGCAGGCTGGGACTGAACATTCAGTACTTC. Residues: CASRLGLNIQYF.

This clonotype was seen at least ten times. V and J are TRBV20-1 and TRBJ2-3; TRBD1 might be the D (5 bases). Trimming left V 5 bases short and J 6 bases short, with 9 bases between. The CDR3 sequence is 11 residues long. Germline loops: CDR1 DFQATT, CDR2 SNEGSKA (reference sequence). The CDR3 sequence is CSAGQEDTQYF. CDR3 nucleotides: TGCAGTGCTGGACAAGAGGATACGCAGTATTTT.

This clonotype has a handful of counts. The rearrangement uses TRBV3-1 and TRBJ2-5, with TRBD1 matching over 9 bases. V lost 4 bases and J lost 5; bases outside the gene matches: 8. The CDR3 loop spans 15 amino acids. Germline V lookup: CDR1 LGHDT, CDR2 YNNKEL (reference sequence). The CDR3 coding sequence is TGTGCCAGCAGCCCTCCTGACAGGGGGTGCGAGACCCAGTACTTC. Translating gives CASSPPDRGCETQYF.

V and J are TRBV5-6 and TRBJ1-1; D is perhaps TRBD1 (6 bases). This CDR3 region has 13 residues. The germline V gene encodes CDR1 SGHDT and CDR2 YYEEEE. V lost 3 bases and J 6 bases, leaving 12 bases between the germline ends. The CDR3 spells CASSWRGGAEAFF. The CDR3 region has the DNA TGTGCCAGCAGCTGGAGGGGGGGGGCTGAAGCTTTCTTT.

CDR3 loop: CASSYDDAGNQPQHF. The DNA for the CDR3 is TGTGCCAGCAGTTATGATGACGCCGGGAATCAGCCCCAGCATTTT. This chain uses TRBV6-5 with TRBJ1-5; no definite D call. V was trimmed by 3 bases and J by 4 bases, leaving 13 bases between them. Germline CDR1 and CDR2: MNHEY and SVGAGI. CDR3 length: 15 amino acids.

This clonotype came up many times. This chain uses TRBV6-2 or TRBV6-3 with TRBJ2-3; no definite D call. The CDR3 consists of 14 residues. The V end lost 2 bases, the J end lost 4 bases, and 10 bases lay between the germline ends. Germline V gene sequence: CDR1 MNHEY, CDR2 SVGEGT. The CDR3 nucleotides read TGTGCCAGCAGTTACGCCGGCCGGGCAGATACGCAGTATTTT. Its translation: CASSYAGRADTQYF.

In its sample, this clonotype was seen many times. The rearrangement uses TRBV9 and TRBJ2-3; TRBD2 matches at 9 bases. Germline V lookup: CDR1 SGDLS, CDR2 YYNGEE. This CDR3 has 16 residues. J lost 1 base, V lost 5 bases, and 8 bases had no gene match. The CDR3 here is CASSSVERGGTDTQYF. For the CDR3, the DNA is TGTGCCAGCAGTTCCGTGGAGCGGGGGGGCACAGATACGCAGTATTTT.